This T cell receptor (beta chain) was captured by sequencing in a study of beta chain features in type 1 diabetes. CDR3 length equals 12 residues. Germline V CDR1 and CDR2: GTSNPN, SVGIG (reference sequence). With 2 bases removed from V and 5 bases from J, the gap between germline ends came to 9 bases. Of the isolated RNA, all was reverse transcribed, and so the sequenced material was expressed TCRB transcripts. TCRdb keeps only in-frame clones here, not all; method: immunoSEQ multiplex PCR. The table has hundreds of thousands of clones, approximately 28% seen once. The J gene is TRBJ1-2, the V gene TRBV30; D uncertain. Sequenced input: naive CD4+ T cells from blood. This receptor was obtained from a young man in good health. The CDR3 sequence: CAWSNHLYGYTF. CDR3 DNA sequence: TGTGCCTGGAGTAACCATTTGTATGGCTACACCTTC.